This T cell receptor (beta chain) appears in the sequencing data of a study of Ad26.COV2.S vaccination and SARS-CoV-2 variants (dated by TCRdb to the early 2020s). General notes on the study: Donors in the vaccine arm were drawn from COV1001, a multicentre, randomized, double-blind, placebo-controlled phase I-IIa trial testing Ad26.COV2.S in healthy adults. Ad26.COV2.S was administered intramuscularly at 5 x 10^10 or 1 x 10^11 viral particles, either as a single shot or as two shots given 56 days apart. TCRbeta repertoire sequencing served as the tool for gauging how specific and how broad the SARS-CoV-2-reactive T cell receptors were following Ad26.COV2.S vaccination. A total of approximately 32 samples were included in the TCR-sequenced set, comprising roughly 19 Ad26.COV2.S vaccine recipients, 5 placebo recipients and 8 SARS-CoV-2 convalescent individuals. Trial participants were randomized into five groups of five, in which low-dose or high-dose Ad26.COV2.S was given once or twice, or placebo was given on both occasions. Blinding of investigators to trial group allocation was maintained during experiments and outcome assessment. The paper as a whole reports these results and caveats: Substantial breadth of spike-specific CD8+ and CD4+ T cell responses was reported after vaccination. It was noted by the authors that total T cell responses may have been underestimated by the TCR breadth and depth analyses. Ad26.COV2.S recipients had higher spike-specific TCR breadth than placebo recipients (P = 0.0014). The study lacked the statistical power to compare responses across vaccine doses or regimens. Vaccine and placebo recipients had comparable non-spike TCR breadth, which fits with the vaccine containing only spike.

The immunoSEQ Assay was the method used to sequence TCRbeta CDR3 regions. After extraction, genomic DNA underwent amplification by bias-controlled multiplex PCR, followed by high-throughput sequencing. For the original study's pipeline: Collapsing and filtering of sequences were performed to quantify the absolute abundance of each unique TCRbeta CDR3 region. Usable DNA was measured by amplifying reference genes present in all nucleated cells, and TCRbeta template counts were normalized to that usable DNA to estimate T cell fraction. Repertoire TCRs were annotated as SARS-CoV-2-specific by exact matching of V gene, CDR3 amino acid sequence and J gene to a known reactive TCR set. The reference SARS-CoV-2 TCR set was obtained from MIRA and was filtered for enrichment in COVID-19-positive ImmuneCODE repertoires, whereby public or cross-reactive TCRs were removed. Drawing on the MIRA antigens, annotated TCRs were analysed further at the level of specific ORF or position within ORF. Breadth was defined as annotated unique rearrangements over total unique productive rearrangements; depth was the summed frequency of those rearrangements. Group comparisons of TCR breadth used two-sided Wilcoxon rank-sum tests. TCRdb obtained this table from immuneACCESS and retained in-frame rearrangements with V and J assigned. These tables miss some clones; where compared with another copy, unresolved V genes account for less than half of the shortfall, and the remainder is unexplained. V and J calls and clone size come straight from that table; D and trimming were deduced from the DNA. The sample yields a few hundred thousand clones; roughly 84% were counted once. The ten largest account for roughly 3.2% of the sample.

The CDR3, cysteine through phenylalanine, is 13 amino acids long. Left in the record is the CDR3 DNA by itself, 39 bases read in frame from the first base. Trimming removed 2 bases from V and 8 bases from J; the gene matches leave 4 bases unexplained. As encoded in the germline V gene, CDR1 is SGDLS while CDR2 is YYNGEE. Only one count was recorded for this clone. Its specific antigen is unknown. No base qualities exist here, and no much larger clone lies one base off it. The label giving this sample's treatment or condition can be read as: 15 to 20 received Ad26.COV2.S at low or high dose, single or two shots; roughly 5 received placebo; per-sample allocation not given. For vaccine and placebo recipients, the sequenced repertoires came from samples collected on day 63 after the first injection. Cohort 1b enrolled 25 to 30 adults aged 18-55 years at a single site in Boston, USA, between 29 July and 7 August 2020. Ad26.COV2.S consisted of a replication-incompetent adenovirus type 26 vector by which a prefusion-stabilized SARS-CoV-2 spike protein from the original Wuhan strain was expressed.

The TCR originated in a person between 18 and 59 years old who received the Ad26.COV2.S COVID-19 vaccine or a placebo. Material: peripheral blood, obtained in a trial of Ad26.COV2.S vaccine versus placebo. The chain was built from TRBV9 and TRBJ2-1, and 7 bases in between align with TRBD2. The sequence in DNA is TGTGCCAGCAGCGTGGGGACTACCCATGAGCAGTTCTTC. Translated, this gives CASSVGTTHEQFF.